Described below is a single TCR beta chain sequence and its context. Its antigen is unidentified. Overlapping HIV-1 Gag 15-mer peptides at about 1 ug per peptide per mL were used. CD40L-negative CD69-negative CD45RO-high memory CD4+ T cells were sorted as populations depleted of antigen-responding cells. The data were obtained in a study of persistence of HIV-infected CD4 T cells. The libraries were made with immunoSEQ version 4 in survey mode. The repertoire was sequenced with immunoSEQ multiplex PCR; TCRdb's copy has only in-frame clones and lacks some. Of about 43,000 clones listed, 70% to 80% are singletons. The sequence was obtained from an adult man with HIV who was CMV-seropositive. This sample comprised CD4+ T cells sorted from PBMCs after roughly 20-hour stimulation, obtained from a patient who received antiretroviral therapy.

The CDR3 DNA reads as TGTGCCAGCAGCGCAGTTAGAGCTGTTGGAGATACGCAGTATTTT. Amino acid sequence: CASSAVRAVGDTQYF. The genes are TRBV9 and TRBJ2-3; D remains ambiguous. The CDR3 totals 15 residues. In germline, CDR1 is SGDLS, CDR2 YYNGEE. V lost 3 bases to trimming and J lost 5 bases, with 16 bases between them.